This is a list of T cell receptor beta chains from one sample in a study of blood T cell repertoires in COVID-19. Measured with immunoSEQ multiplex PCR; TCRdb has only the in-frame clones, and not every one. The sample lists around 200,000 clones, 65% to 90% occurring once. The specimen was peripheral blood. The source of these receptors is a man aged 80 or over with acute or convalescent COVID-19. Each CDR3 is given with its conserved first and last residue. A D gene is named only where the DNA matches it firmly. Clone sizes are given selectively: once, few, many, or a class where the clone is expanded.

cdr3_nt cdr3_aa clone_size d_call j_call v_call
TGTGCCAGCAGCTTAGCGGGGTCCGGGGTTGGAAACACCATATATTTT CASSLAGSGVGNTIYF once . TRBJ1-3 TRBV7-2
TGCAGCGTTGAATTGGAACAGGGACAGCCCCAGCATTTT CSVELEQGQPQHF . . TRBJ1-5 TRBV29-1
TGTGCCAGCAGCTCGACCTGGGCAGGAAACACCATATATTTT CASSSTWAGNTIYF . . TRBJ1-3 TRBV11-2
TGTGCCAGTAGTATTCACCGGGTCCTATCTGCAACTAATGAAAAACTGTTTTTT CASSIHRVLSATNEKLFF . . TRBJ1-4 TRBV19
TGCGCCAGCAGCCAAGAAAGGGGCGATGGCTATGGCTACACCTTC CASSQERGDGYGYTF once . TRBJ1-2 TRBV4-1
TGTGCCAGCAGCCGAGGACACCTCTCTAGCTTATACAATGAGCAGTTCTTC CASSRGHLSSLYNEQFF . . TRBJ2-1 TRBV7-8
TGTGCCGTAGGAGGATCTGCTAGCACAGATACGCAGTATTTT CAVGGSASTDTQYF . . TRBJ2-3 TRBV10-3
TGTGCCAGCAGACATGACGGACAGTTGAACACTGAAGCTTTCTTT CASRHDGQLNTEAFF few . TRBJ1-1 TRBV5-8
TGTGCCACCAGTGATTGGACAGGGTCCGGCACAGATACGCAGTATTTT CATSDWTGSGTDTQYF . TRBD1 TRBJ2-3 TRBV24-1
TGCAGCGCCCACTTTAAAACGCAGTATTTT CSAHFKTQYF . . TRBJ2-3 TRBV29-1
TGTGCCAGCAGCAAGAGTAACGGGAACCCGGACAATGAGCAGTTCTTC CASSKSNGNPDNEQFF . . TRBJ2-1 TRBV21-1
TGTGCCAGCAGCCGATTTAAGCGCAGCACAGATACGCAGTATTTT CASSRFKRSTDTQYF once . TRBJ2-3 TRBV3-1/TRBV3-2
TGTGCCAGCAGTTACGACAGGGGGACAACTGAAGCTTTCTTT CASSYDRGTTEAFF . TRBD1 TRBJ1-1 TRBV6-6
TGTGCCAGCAGCCCTGCCGGTCCCATCGGAAACATTCAGTACTTC CASSPAGPIGNIQYF . . TRBJ2-4 TRBV7-9